Listed below are T cell receptor beta chains from one sample, sequenced in a study of regulatory T cells in long-lasting Graves disease. Using its own MiXCR run on the multiplex PCR reads, TCRdb lists one record per CDR3 protein. The table shows some 500,000 distinct CDR3 sequences, with about 13% occurring only once. These data also featured in a second study, about T cells in Graves' hyperthyroidism and ophthalmopathy.

The sample in question was peripheral blood mononuclear cells (PBMCs), obtained at new diagnosis, from a patient treated with antithyroid drugs. The source is a young man with Graves disease. Each CDR3 is given with its conserved first and last residue. Each record gives: CDR3 DNA, CDR3 protein, V gene, clone size, J gene, D gene. D genes are given only for firm matches. Size is omitted from some rows. Given values are once, few, many or a class for expanded clones.

CDR3nt: TGCAGCGCCGACATTTCTTTGGGGGAGACCCAGTACTTC
CDR3aa: CSADISLGETQYF
v_gene: TRBV29-1
abundance: many
j_gene: TRBJ2-5
d_gene: NA

CDR3nt: TGTGCCTGGAGTAAGGGACAGGGCCTCTACGAGCAGTACTTC
CDR3aa: CAWSKGQGLYEQYF
v_gene: TRBV30
abundance: few
j_gene: TRBJ2-7
d_gene: TRBD1

CDR3nt: TGTGCCAGCTCCGACCCGGGGTACAATGAGCAGTTCTTC
CDR3aa: CASSDPGYNEQFF
v_gene: TRBV27
abundance: many
j_gene: TRBJ2-1
d_gene: NA

CDR3nt: TGTGCCAGCAGCCAGGGAGGACGGCTCGGACAGAACACTGAAGCTTTCTTT
CDR3aa: CASSQGGRLGQNTEAFF
v_gene: TRBV4-2
abundance: NA
j_gene: TRBJ1-1
d_gene: NA

CDR3nt: TGCGCCAGCAGCCAAGCGGGGCAGGGAGTAACCATATATTTT
CDR3aa: CASSQAGQGVTIYF
v_gene: TRBV4-1
abundance: NA
j_gene: TRBJ1-3
d_gene: NA

CDR3nt: TGTGCGAGCCGGACTAGCGTTTACAATGAGCAGTTCTTC
CDR3aa: CASRTSVYNEQFF
v_gene: TRBV13
abundance: many
j_gene: TRBJ2-1
d_gene: TRBD2

CDR3nt: TGTGCCAGCAGTGAACCGGCGCCCGGGGCCAACGTCCTGACTTTC
CDR3aa: CASSEPAPGANVLTF
v_gene: TRBV6-1
abundance: few
j_gene: TRBJ2-6
d_gene: NA

CDR3nt: TGTGCCAGCAGCGTAGGCGGGAGCTCGTACCAAGAGACCCAGTACTTC
CDR3aa: CASSVGGSSYQETQYF
v_gene: TRBV9
abundance: many
j_gene: TRBJ2-5
d_gene: TRBD2

CDR3nt: TGTGCCAGCAGCAAACAGACAGGGGGCGACGTGGGGACCCAGTACTTC
CDR3aa: CASSKQTGGDVGTQYF
v_gene: TRBV11-2
abundance: many
j_gene: TRBJ2-5
d_gene: TRBD1

CDR3nt: TGTGCCACCAGTGATTTGAACAGGGGGAATGAGCAGTTCTTC
CDR3aa: CATSDLNRGNEQFF
v_gene: TRBV24-1
abundance: few
j_gene: TRBJ2-1
d_gene: TRBD1

CDR3nt: TGTGCCAGCAGCCGACAGGGTCTGACAGCGAACACCGGGGAGCTGTTTTTT
CDR3aa: CASSRQGLTANTGELFF
v_gene: TRBV7-9
abundance: NA
j_gene: TRBJ2-2
d_gene: TRBD1

CDR3nt: TGCGCCAGCACCAAGTACGGGACTAGCGGTTCCTACGAGCAGTACTTC
CDR3aa: CASTKYGTSGSYEQYF
v_gene: TRBV4-1
abundance: few
j_gene: TRBJ2-7
d_gene: TRBD2

CDR3nt: TGTGCCAGCACTCAGATGGGGACAGCCCTTAGATACGAGCAGTACTTC
CDR3aa: CASTQMGTALRYEQYF
v_gene: TRBV12-3/TRBV12-4
abundance: many
j_gene: TRBJ2-7
d_gene: TRBD1

CDR3nt: TGTGCCAGCAGTTCTGAGCTTAGCCGACAAGAGACCCAGTACTTC
CDR3aa: CASSSELSRQETQYF
v_gene: TRBV12-3/TRBV12-4
abundance: many
j_gene: TRBJ2-5
d_gene: NA

CDR3nt: TGTGCCAGTGGGGCCGGGACTAGTGGCAATGAGCAGTTCTTC
CDR3aa: CASGAGTSGNEQFF
v_gene: TRBV19
abundance: NA
j_gene: TRBJ2-1
d_gene: TRBD2

CDR3nt: TGTGCCAGCTCAGGACAGGGAAGGTATCAGCCCCAGCATTTT
CDR3aa: CASSGQGRYQPQHF
v_gene: TRBV2
abundance: many
j_gene: TRBJ1-5
d_gene: TRBD1

CDR3nt: TGTGCCAGCAGCTTCTCTACGGGACGCCACTACGAGCAGTACTTC
CDR3aa: CASSFSTGRHYEQYF
v_gene: TRBV7-2
abundance: many
j_gene: TRBJ2-7
d_gene: NA

CDR3nt: TGTGCCAGTAGTACTGGGACAGGGCGGGAGCAGTACTTC
CDR3aa: CASSTGTGREQYF
v_gene: TRBV19
abundance: few
j_gene: TRBJ2-7
d_gene: TRBD1

CDR3nt: TGTGCCAGCAGCTCCGGGACAGGGGCGACCCAGTACTTC
CDR3aa: CASSSGTGATQYF
v_gene: TRBV11-2
abundance: many
j_gene: TRBJ2-5
d_gene: TRBD1

CDR3nt: TGTGCCAGCAGCCGGGCCAGGGCGCAGTACTTC
CDR3aa: CASSRARAQYF
v_gene: TRBV28
abundance: many
j_gene: TRBJ2-7
d_gene: NA

CDR3nt: TGCGCCAGCAGCCCAGGACCTGGGGGAGGTGGGGCCAACGTCCTGACTTTC
CDR3aa: CASSPGPGGGGANVLTF
v_gene: TRBV5-1
abundance: NA
j_gene: TRBJ2-6
d_gene: NA

CDR3nt: TGTGCCAGCAGCTTAGCAGGGAGGATCACCGGGGAGCTGTTTTTT
CDR3aa: CASSLAGRITGELFF
v_gene: TRBV11-2
abundance: many
j_gene: TRBJ2-2
d_gene: NA

CDR3nt: TGTGCCAGCAGCGTAAGCGGGAGATCAAATGAGCAGTTCTTC
CDR3aa: CASSVSGRSNEQFF
v_gene: TRBV9
abundance: NA
j_gene: TRBJ2-1
d_gene: TRBD2

CDR3nt: TGTGCCAGTAGTATAGACAGGGGGGCTGAAGCTTTCTTT
CDR3aa: CASSIDRGAEAFF
v_gene: TRBV19
abundance: NA
j_gene: TRBJ1-1
d_gene: TRBD1

CDR3nt: TGTGCCAGCATTTTGAACGAGCAGTACTTC
CDR3aa: CASILNEQYF
v_gene: TRBV2
abundance: many
j_gene: TRBJ2-7
d_gene: NA

CDR3nt: TGTGCCACCAGCAGGGGCCCTAGCTCCTACAATGAGCAGTTCTTC
CDR3aa: CATSRGPSSYNEQFF
v_gene: TRBV24-1
abundance: many
j_gene: TRBJ2-1
d_gene: NA